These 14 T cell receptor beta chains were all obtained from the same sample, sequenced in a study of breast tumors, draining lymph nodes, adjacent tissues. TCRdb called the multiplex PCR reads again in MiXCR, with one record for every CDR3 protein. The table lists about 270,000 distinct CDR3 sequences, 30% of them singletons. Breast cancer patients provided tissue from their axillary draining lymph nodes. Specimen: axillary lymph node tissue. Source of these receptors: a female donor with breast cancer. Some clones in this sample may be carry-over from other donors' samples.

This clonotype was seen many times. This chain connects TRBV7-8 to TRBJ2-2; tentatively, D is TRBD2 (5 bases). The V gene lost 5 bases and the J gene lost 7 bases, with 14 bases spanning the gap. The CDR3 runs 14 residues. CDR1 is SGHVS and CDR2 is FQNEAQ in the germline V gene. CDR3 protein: CASSILVSGGELFF. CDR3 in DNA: TGTGCCAGCAGCATACTAGTATCGGGCGGGGAGCTGTTTTTT.

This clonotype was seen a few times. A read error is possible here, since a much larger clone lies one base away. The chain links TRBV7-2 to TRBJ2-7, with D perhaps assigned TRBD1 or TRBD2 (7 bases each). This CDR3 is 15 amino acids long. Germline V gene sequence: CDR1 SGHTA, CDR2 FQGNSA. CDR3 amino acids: CASSLVGRGGYEQCF. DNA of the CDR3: TGTGCCAGCAGCTTAGTAGGCAGGGGGGGTTACGAGCAGTGCTTC.

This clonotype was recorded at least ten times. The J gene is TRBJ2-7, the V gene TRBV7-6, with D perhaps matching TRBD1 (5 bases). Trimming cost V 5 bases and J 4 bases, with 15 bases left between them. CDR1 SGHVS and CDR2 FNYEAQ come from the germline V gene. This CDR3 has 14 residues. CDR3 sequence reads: CASSPGQGWYEQYF. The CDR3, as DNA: TGTGCCAGCAGCCCAGGGCAGGGTTGGTACGAGCAGTACTTC.

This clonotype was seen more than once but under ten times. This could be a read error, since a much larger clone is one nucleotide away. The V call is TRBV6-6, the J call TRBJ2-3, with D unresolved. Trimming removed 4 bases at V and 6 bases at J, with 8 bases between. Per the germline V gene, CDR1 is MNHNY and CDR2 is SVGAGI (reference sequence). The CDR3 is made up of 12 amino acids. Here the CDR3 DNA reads TGTGCCAGCAGTTCCTCCTGGGATACGCAGTATTTT. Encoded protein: CASSSSWDTQYF.

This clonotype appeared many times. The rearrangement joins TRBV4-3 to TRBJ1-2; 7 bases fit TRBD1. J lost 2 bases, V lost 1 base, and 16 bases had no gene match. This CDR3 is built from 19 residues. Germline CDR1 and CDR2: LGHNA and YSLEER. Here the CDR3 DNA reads TGCGCCAGCAGCCAAGCCGGAAGGGGGCCCCCAGCAACGAACTATGGCTACACCTTC. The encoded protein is CASSQAGRGPPATNYGYTF.

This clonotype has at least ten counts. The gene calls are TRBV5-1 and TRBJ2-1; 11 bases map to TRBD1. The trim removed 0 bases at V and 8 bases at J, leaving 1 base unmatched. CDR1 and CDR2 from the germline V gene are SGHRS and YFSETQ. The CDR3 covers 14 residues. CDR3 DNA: TGCGCCAGCAGCTTGGGGACAGGGGGCGATGAGCAGTTCTTC. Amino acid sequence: CASSLGTGGDEQFF.

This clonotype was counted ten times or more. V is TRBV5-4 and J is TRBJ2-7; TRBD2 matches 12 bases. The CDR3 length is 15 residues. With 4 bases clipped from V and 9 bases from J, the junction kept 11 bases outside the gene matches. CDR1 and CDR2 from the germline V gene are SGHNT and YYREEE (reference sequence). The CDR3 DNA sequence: TGTGCCAGCAGCCCCGGGGCTAGCGGGAGGGAGGCGCAGTACTTC. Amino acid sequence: CASSPGASGREAQYF.

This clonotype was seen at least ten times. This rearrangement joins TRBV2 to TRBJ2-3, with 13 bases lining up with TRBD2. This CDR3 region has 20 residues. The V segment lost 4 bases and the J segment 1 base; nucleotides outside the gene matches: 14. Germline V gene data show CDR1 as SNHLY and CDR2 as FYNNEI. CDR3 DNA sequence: TGTGCCAGCAGTGGACCGGGACTAGCGGGATTCGTACACGGCACAGATACGCAGTATTTT. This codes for CASSGPGLAGFVHGTDTQYF.

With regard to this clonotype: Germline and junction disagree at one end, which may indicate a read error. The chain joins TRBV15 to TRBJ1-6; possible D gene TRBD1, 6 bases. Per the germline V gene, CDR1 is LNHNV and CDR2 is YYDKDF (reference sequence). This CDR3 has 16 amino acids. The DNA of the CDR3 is TGTGCCACCAGCAGTACCCTGGGGGCTAGGAATTCACCCTTCCACTTT. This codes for CATSSTLGARNSPFHF.

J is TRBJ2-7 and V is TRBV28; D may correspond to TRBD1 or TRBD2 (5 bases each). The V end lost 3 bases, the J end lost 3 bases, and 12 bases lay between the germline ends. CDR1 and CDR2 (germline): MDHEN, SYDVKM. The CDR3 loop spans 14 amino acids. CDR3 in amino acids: CASSFGTELYEQYF. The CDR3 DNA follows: TGTGCCAGCAGTTTTGGGACGGAGCTCTACGAGCAGTACTTC.

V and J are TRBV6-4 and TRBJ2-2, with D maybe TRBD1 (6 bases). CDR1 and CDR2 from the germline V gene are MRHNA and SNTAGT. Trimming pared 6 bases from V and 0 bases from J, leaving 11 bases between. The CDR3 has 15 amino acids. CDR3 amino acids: CASSPRTANTGELFF. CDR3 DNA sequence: TGTGCCAGCAGCCCCCGGACAGCGAACACCGGGGAGCTGTTTTTT.

The CDR3, as DNA: TGTGCCAGCTCACCAGCGACTAGCGGGGGTACCTACGAGCAGTACTTC. Its protein product is CASSPATSGGTYEQYF. This rearrangement joins TRBV18 to TRBJ2-7; 12 bases fit TRBD2. J gave up 2 bases and V 2 bases, and 4 bases lay outside the gene matches. This CDR3 is 16 amino acids long. CDR1 is KGHSH and CDR2 is LQKENI in the germline V gene.

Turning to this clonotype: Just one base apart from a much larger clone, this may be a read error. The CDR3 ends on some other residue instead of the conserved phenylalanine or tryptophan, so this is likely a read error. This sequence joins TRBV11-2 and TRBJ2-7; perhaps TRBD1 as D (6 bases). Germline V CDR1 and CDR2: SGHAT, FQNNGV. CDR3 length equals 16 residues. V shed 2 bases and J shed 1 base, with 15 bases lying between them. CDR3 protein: CASSLTLAGASYEQYL. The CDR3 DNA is TGTGCCAGCAGCTTAACCTTGGCAGGGGCATCCTACGAGCAGTACCTC.

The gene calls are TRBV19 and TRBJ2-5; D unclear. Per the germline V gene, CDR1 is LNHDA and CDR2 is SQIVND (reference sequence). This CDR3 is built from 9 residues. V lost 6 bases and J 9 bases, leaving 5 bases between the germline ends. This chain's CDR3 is CASRPPQYF. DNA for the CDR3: TGTGCCAGTAGACCCCCCCAGTACTTC. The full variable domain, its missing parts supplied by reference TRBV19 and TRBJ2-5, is DGGITQSPKYLFRKEGQNVTLSCEQNLNHDAMYWYRQDPGQGLRLIYYSQIVNDFQKGDIAEGYSVSREKKESFPLTVTSAQKNPTAFYLCASRPPQYFGPGTRLLVL.